Sequencing of this T cell receptor beta chain was carried out in a study of T cells in Graves' hyperthyroidism and ophthalmopathy. The wider study: The blood sample was taken at first diagnosis, before treatment began. General study points: In the analysis, a 13 V-J model separated ophthalmopathy from stable hyperthyroidism.

RNA transcripts provided the source from which TCR beta CDR3 regions were amplified. The HTBI primer set drove a first-round RT-PCR of the TCR CDR3. MiXCR was run by TCRdb on the multiplex PCR reads, yielding one entry per CDR3 protein. The profile shows 450,000 to 600,000 distinct CDR3 sequences, 15% to 20% of them singletons. Trimming left V 2 bases short and J 2 bases short, with 7 bases between. The V gene's germline CDR1 is MNHNS and CDR2 SASEGT. The CDR3 runs 14 residues. Patients were excluded for uncontrolled infection, other autoimmune disease, pregnancy or lactation. The diagnostic basis comprised clinical symptoms, serum thyroxine and TRAb, thyroid ultrasound and orbital computed tomography. The table lists this clonotype with many counts. Its antigen remains unidentified.

This receptor was obtained from a middle-aged man with Graves' ophthalmopathy. Sequenced material: blood. The rearrangement links TRBV6-1 to TRBJ1-5; D is unresolved. CDR3: CASSEKGGNQPQHF. The DNA for the CDR3 is TGTGCCAGCAGTGAAAAGGGTGGCAATCAGCCCCAGCATTTT.